A selection of T cell receptor beta chains follows, all from one sample in a study of blood T cell repertoires in COVID-19. Using immunoSEQ multiplex PCR, the repertoire was profiled, and TCRdb retains in-frame clones only, with some absent. The top ten clones hold about 4.7% of a sample with 95,000 to 150,000 clones, roughly 90% of them seen once. Specimen: peripheral blood. These receptors originate from a middle-aged man with acute or convalescent COVID-19. The CDR3 runs from the conserved cysteine through the conserved F or W. D genes are given only for firm matches. Not every row has a clone size; where given, it reads once, few, many or a size class.

.	TRBV6-2/TRBV6-3	TRBJ1-1	.	CASSYSQVAFF	TGTGCCAGCAGTTATTCACAGGTGGCTTTCTTT
TRBD2	TRBV5-1	TRBJ2-3	.	CASSPGLVLGADTQYF	TGCGCCAGCAGCCCCGGACTAGTCTTGGGGGCAGATACGCAGTATTTT
.	TRBV30	TRBJ1-1	.	CAWSVLGGTEAFF	TGTGCCTGGAGTGTACTGGGAGGCACTGAAGCTTTCTTT
TRBD1	TRBV9	TRBJ1-2	.	CASSADLGTGPLWGYTF	TGTGCCAGCAGCGCCGACCTAGGGACAGGGCCCCTATGGGGCTACACCTTC
.	TRBV30	TRBJ1-2	.	CAWSVQGHYGYTF	TGTGCCTGGAGTGTACAGGGTCACTATGGCTACACCTTC
TRBD2	TRBV30	TRBJ2-3	once	CAWSSLAVNTDTQYF	TGTGCCTGGAGTTCACTAGCGGTAAACACAGATACGCAGTATTTT
TRBD1	TRBV6-5	TRBJ1-2	.	CASSYAGQDGYTF	TGTGCCAGCAGTTACGCGGGACAGGATGGCTACACCTTC
TRBD1	TRBV7-9	TRBJ2-7	once	CASSPRGLLEQYF	TGTGCCAGCAGCCCTAGGGGGCTACTCGAGCAGTACTTC
.	TRBV19	TRBJ1-6	.	CASTPNGGSSYNSPLHF	TGTGCCAGTACCCCGAACGGGGGGAGCTCCTATAATTCACCCCTCCACTTT
.	TRBV5-6	TRBJ1-6	.	CASSLGQGKGSPLHF	TGTGCCAGCAGCTTGGGGCAGGGTAAGGGATCACCCCTCCACTTT
TRBD1	TRBV5-1	TRBJ1-1	.	CASSRGQSNTEAFF	TGCGCCAGCAGCCGGGGACAGTCGAACACTGAAGCTTTCTTT
.	TRBV11-2	TRBJ2-5	.	CASSSTRETQYF	TGTGCCAGCAGCTCTACCAGGGAGACCCAGTACTTC
.	TRBV6-6	TRBJ1-2	.	CASSPPPGYGYTF	TGTGCCAGCAGTCCCCCTCCGGGCTATGGCTACACCTTC
.	TRBV7-6	TRBJ2-7	few	CASSSGSTYEQYF	TGTGCCAGCAGCTCGGGGTCTACCTACGAGCAGTACTTC
TRBD1	TRBV5-4	TRBJ1-2	.	CASSRDRLGYTF	TGTGCCAGCAGCAGGGACAGGCTTGGCTACACCTTC
.	TRBV6-5	TRBJ1-3	once	CASSIGGTGNTIYF	TGTGCCAGCAGCATAGGGGGTACAGGAAACACCATATATTTT
.	TRBV6-5	TRBJ1-5	.	CASSYSAVSNQPQHF	TGTGCCAGCAGTTACTCGGCAGTTAGCAATCAGCCCCAGCATTTT
.	TRBV14	TRBJ1-6	.	CASSQLSLSGTIKNSPLHF	TGTGCCAGCAGCCAATTAAGTCTGTCCGGGACAATTAAAAATTCACCCCTCCACTTT
TRBD1	TRBV19	TRBJ1-5	few	CASSIDRGNQPQHF	TGTGCCAGTAGTATAGACAGGGGGAATCAGCCCCAGCATTTT
.	TRBV29-1	TRBJ1-1	.	CSVAGKGTEAFF	TGCAGCGTTGCAGGTAAAGGCACTGAAGCTTTCTTT
.	TRBV19	TRBJ2-5	.	CASSARGGETQYF	TGTGCCAGTAGTGCCAGGGGCGGGGAGACCCAGTACTTC
TRBD2	TRBV11-3	TRBJ2-7	.	CASSPSGREFEQYF	TGTGCCAGCAGCCCTAGCGGTCGGGAGTTCGAGCAGTACTTC
.	TRBV2	TRBJ1-5	.	CASSHRDRQPQHF	TGTGCCAGCAGTCACAGGGATCGTCAGCCCCAGCATTTT
.	TRBV15	TRBJ2-5	once	CATSSAGQREETQYF	TGTGCCACCAGCAGCGCGGGACAGAGAGAAGAGACCCAGTACTTC
TRBD2	TRBV29-1	TRBJ2-1	.	CSSTRAGVWNEQFF	TGCAGCTCGACCCGAGCGGGAGTTTGGAATGAGCAGTTCTTC
.	TRBV19	TRBJ1-5	.	CASSMTVNQPQHF	TGTGCCAGTAGTATGACAGTAAATCAGCCCCAGCATTTT
.	TRBV11-2	TRBJ2-5	.	CASSLSGGETQYF	TGTGCCAGCAGCTTAAGTGGCGGGGAGACCCAGTACTTC
.	TRBV3-1/TRBV3-2	TRBJ1-6	.	CASSQDSSYNSPLHF	TGTGCCAGCAGCCAGGACAGCTCCTATAATTCACCCCTCCACTTT
TRBD1	TRBV30	TRBJ1-2	.	CAWRKTGMSLHGYTF	TGTGCCTGGAGGAAGACAGGGATGAGCCTCCATGGCTACACCTTC
.	TRBV14	TRBJ2-5	.	CASSQVQETQYF	TGTGCCAGCAGCCAAGTTCAGGAGACCCAGTACTTC
TRBD1	TRBV5-6	TRBJ2-3	.	CASSLVPFPGTGGEHTQYF	TGTGCCAGCAGCTTAGTCCCCTTCCCAGGGACAGGGGGCGAACATACGCAGTATTTT
.	TRBV4-1	TRBJ1-1	few	CASSRQEWTEAFF	TGCGCCAGCAGTCGACAGGAGTGGACTGAAGCTTTCTTT
.	TRBV5-8	TRBJ2-3	.	CASPGTLSTDTQYF	TGTGCCAGCCCCGGGACACTTAGCACAGATACGCAGTATTTT
TRBD1	TRBV7-9	TRBJ2-3	.	CASSSPGQVGDTQYF	TGTGCCAGCAGCTCTCCGGGACAGGTGGGAGATACGCAGTATTTT
TRBD1	TRBV7-9	TRBJ2-1	.	CASGDRGTYNEQFF	TGTGCCAGCGGCGACAGGGGGACCTACAATGAGCAGTTCTTC
.	TRBV7-2	TRBJ2-7	.	CASSPGVTYEQYF	TGTGCCAGCAGTCCGGGGGTAACCTACGAGCAGTACTTC
TRBD1	TRBV2	TRBJ1-3	once	CASSRTGGMGSGNTIYF	TGTGCCAGCAGCCGGACAGGGGGAATGGGAAGTGGAAACACCATATATTTT
TRBD1	TRBV29-1	TRBJ2-7	.	CSASGTEYEQYF	TGCAGCGCCTCCGGGACAGAATACGAGCAGTACTTC
TRBD2	TRBV5-6	TRBJ2-5	.	CASSLGGRQETQYF	TGTGCCAGCAGCTTGGGCGGGAGGCAAGAGACCCAGTACTTC
TRBD1	TRBV5-8	TRBJ2-7	.	CASSFQGAHEQYF	TGTGCCAGCAGCTTCCAGGGGGCCCACGAGCAGTACTTC
TRBD1	TRBV13	TRBJ1-2	.	CASKGLGVGQGADGYTF	TGTGCCAGCAAAGGTTTAGGTGTAGGACAGGGGGCGGATGGCTACACCTTC
TRBD1	TRBV5-1	TRBJ1-2	.	CASSLGQDNYGYTF	TGCGCCAGCAGCCTCGGACAGGATAACTATGGCTACACCTTC
TRBD1	TRBV5-6	TRBJ1-2	.	CASSLVSTGQGNGYTF	TGTGCCAGCAGCTTGGTTTCTACGGGACAGGGGAATGGCTACACCTTC
.	TRBV7-9	TRBJ2-1	.	CASSLGVGADYNEQFF	TGTGCCAGCAGCTTAGGTGTGGGAGCCGACTACAATGAGCAGTTCTTC
TRBD1	TRBV7-2	TRBJ2-7	.	CASSLPDRGRRAYEQYF	TGTGCCAGCAGCTTACCGGACAGGGGAAGGAGGGCCTACGAGCAGTACTTC
TRBD1	TRBV6-5	TRBJ2-7	.	CASGGTGQGAEQYF	TGTGCCAGCGGAGGCACTGGACAGGGGGCCGAGCAGTACTTC
.	TRBV10-1	TRBJ2-2	.	CASNGAGGELFF	TGCGCCAGCAACGGAGCCGGCGGGGAGCTGTTTTTT
.	TRBV2	TRBJ2-7	.	CASRSIVTGDRFLF	TGTGCCAGCAGGTCTATTGTCACGGGGGACAGATTCCTCTTC
.	TRBV3-1/TRBV3-2	TRBJ2-3	.	CASNSWGTDTQYF	TGTGCCAGCAATAGCTGGGGCACAGATACGCAGTATTTT
.	TRBV27	TRBJ2-7	.	CASSQTGREGGTYEQYF	TGTGCCAGCAGCCAAACCGGCCGCGAGGGCGGAACCTACGAGCAGTACTTC
.	TRBV7-2	TRBJ2-2	.	CASSPSPQQGNTGELFF	TGTGCCAGCAGTCCGTCACCCCAACAGGGTAACACCGGGGAGCTGTTTTTT
TRBD1	TRBV28	TRBJ1-2	.	CASREQGAGTSGGYTF	TGTGCCAGCAGAGAACAGGGGGCGGGGACTTCGGGTGGCTACACCTTC
.	TRBV15	TRBJ1-6	once	CATSRDQGGSSPLHF	TGTGCCACCAGCAGAGACCAGGGCGGGAGCTCACCCCTCCACTTT
.	TRBV11-2	TRBJ1-5	few	CASSFEADNQPQHF	TGTGCCAGCAGCTTTGAGGCCGACAATCAGCCCCAGCATTTT
.	TRBV7-9	TRBJ1-2	.	CASSSTANYGYTF	TGTGCCAGCAGCTCGACAGCTAACTATGGCTACACCTTC